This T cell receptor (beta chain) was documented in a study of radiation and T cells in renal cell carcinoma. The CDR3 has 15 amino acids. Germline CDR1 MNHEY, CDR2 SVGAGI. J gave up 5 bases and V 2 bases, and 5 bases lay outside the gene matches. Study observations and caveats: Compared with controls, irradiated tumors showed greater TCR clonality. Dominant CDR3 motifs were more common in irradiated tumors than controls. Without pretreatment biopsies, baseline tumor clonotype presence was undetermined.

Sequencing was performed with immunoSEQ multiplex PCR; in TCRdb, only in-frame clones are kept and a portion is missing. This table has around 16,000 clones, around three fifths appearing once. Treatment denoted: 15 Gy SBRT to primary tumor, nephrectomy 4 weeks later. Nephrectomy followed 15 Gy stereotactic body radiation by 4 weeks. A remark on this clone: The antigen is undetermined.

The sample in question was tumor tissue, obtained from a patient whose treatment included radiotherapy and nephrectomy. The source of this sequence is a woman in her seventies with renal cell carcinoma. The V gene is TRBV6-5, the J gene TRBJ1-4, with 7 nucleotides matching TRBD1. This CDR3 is CASSYTGTENEKLFF. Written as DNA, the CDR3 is TGTGCCAGCAGTTACACCGGGACAGAGAATGAAAAACTGTTTTTT.